This T cell receptor (beta chain) was recorded in a study of T cell responses to AZD1222 COVID-19 vaccine (dated by TCRdb to about 2021). A note on the overall study: AZD1222 recipients whose second dose came at about 4 weeks and those whose second dose came at about 12 weeks were combined into one group, since spike-specific TCR depth and breadth did not differ between the two schedules. A total of roughly 240 trial participants underwent TCR sequencing, of whom some 210 received two doses of AZD1222 and some 25 received two doses of the MenACWY control vaccine. Enrollment into the trials was organized by age into subgroups of 18-55, 56-69 and 70-plus years, and those subgroups contained about 160, 30 and 59 TCR-sequenced participants, respectively.

The CDR3 regions of human TCRbeta chains were analyzed by immunosequencing. In the original analysis: Repertoire TCRs were checked for matches against a reference library of SARS-CoV-2-specific TCRs that had been generated using the MIRA antigen-specificity platform. Breadth meant the fraction of unique TCRs that were SARS-CoV-2-associated, whereas depth meant the fraction of total T cells that were SARS-CoV-2-associated. Using the MIRA data, each spike-specific TCR was mapped to the spike region that the TCR reacts to and placed in a CD4 or CD8 class. Log10-transformed breadth and depth values were compared by one-way ANOVA with Sidak's multiple comparisons tests. TCRdb mirrors the immuneACCESS table, restricted to in-frame sequences. Some clones are absent from its copies; in checked studies, under half trace to an unresolved V gene, and the reason for the others is unknown. For V, J and clone size, that table is used; D and trimming come from the DNA. Across this sample there are approximately 100,000 clones, with about 86% seen only once. Of the sample, around 1.5% falls within the top ten clones.

On this clone: No cognate antigen has been identified for it. Base qualities are missing; no much larger clone stands one base away.

Study-wide conclusions, independent of this receptor: Reportedly, close to half of the unique spike-specific TCRs recognized epitopes lying outside the regions that are mutated in the B.1.351 and B.1.1.7 variants. Conclusions about previously exposed vaccinees were limited because only six AZD1222 recipients were SARS-CoV-2 seropositive at baseline. After two AZD1222 doses, spike-specific TCR breadth and depth were significantly higher than at day 0 and than in MenACWY recipients. The 56-69-year group was small, and its depth increase did not reach significance, likely because of low power. CD4 TCRs associated with the vaccine covered the entire spike protein, and the dominant responses were in regions 160-218 and 743-854. Because no day 14 peak-response samples were available, the repertoires could be characterized only after the peak T cell response. Participants were mostly white British and included more females than males, and it was suggested by the authors that clonal diversity may have been underestimated.

The time point label on this specimen signifies: baseline before first vaccination. Vaccinee samples came from UK trials COV001 and COV002, including a single-blind randomized controlled phase 2/3 trial of AZD1222 (ChAdOx1 nCoV-19) in healthy adults. Trial participant PBMC samples were collected at day 0 and day 28 after the second dose for TCRbeta chain sequencing. Cut back by 0 bases and 0 bases, the V and J ends lie 12 bases apart. The CDR3, cysteine through phenylalanine, is 18 amino acids long. Only CDR3 DNA remains: 54 bases, in frame from the first base. Sequences SGHTA (CDR1) and FQGNSA (CDR2) are obtained from the germline V gene.

This sequence was found in an adult in good health. The sequencing used peripheral blood, collected on day 0 of AZD1222 vaccination. The sequence joins TRBV7-2 to TRBJ2-6, with an unclear D gene assignment. The CDR3 region: CASSLAPPLVSGANVLTF. The DNA is as follows: TGTGCCAGCAGCTTAGCGCCTCCATTAGTCTCTGGGGCCAACGTCCTGACTTTC.